These 18 T cell receptor beta chains originate from one sample sequenced in a study of cytomegalovirus exposure and HLA in healthy donors. PCR was performed using 60 Vbeta and 13 Jbeta primers. Some clones are missing from TCRdb's copy, which holds only in-frame ones; the method was immunoSEQ multiplex PCR. The table lists around 96,000 clones, around 64% of them singletons. Sequenced sample: PBMCs. The receptors come from a man aged 55 to 70 in good health and CMV-seronegative.

This chain joins TRBV30 and TRBJ2-7; 12 bases map to TRBD2. There are 14 residues in the CDR3. The trim removed 5 bases at V and 7 bases at J, leaving 9 bases unmatched. Germline V lookup: CDR1 GTSNPN, CDR2 SVGIG (reference sequence). The CDR3 nucleotides are TGTGCCTGGGGCGGACTAGCGGGATTCCGAGAGCAGTACTTC. Residues: CAWGGLAGFREQYF.

The genes are TRBV2 and TRBJ2-7; TRBD2 aligns across 10 bases. The CDR3 is made up of 17 amino acids. The V gene's germline CDR1 is SNHLY and CDR2 FYNNEI. Trimming removed 5 bases from V and 6 bases from J; junction bases left unmatched: 16. CDR3 DNA: TGTGCCAGCAGTTTTAGGGGACAGACGCCTAGCGGGAGCGAGCAGTACTTC. Translation gives CASSFRGQTPSGSEQYF. The whole variable domain, remainder taken from reference TRBV2 and TRBJ2-7, is EPEVTQTPSHQVTQMGQEVILRCVPISNHLYFYWYRQILGQKVEFLVSFYNNEISEKSEIFDDQFSVERPDGSNFTLKIRSTKLEDSAMYFCASSFRGQTPSGSEQYFGPGTRLTVT.

This clone has just one count. The CDR3: CASSRGLAGPYEQYF. The CDR3 bases are TGTGCCAGCAGCAGGGGACTAGCGGGGCCCTACGAGCAGTACTTC. This chain joins TRBV21-1 and TRBJ2-7; whether TRBD2, the table's D call, matches the DNA was not checked. TRBV21-1 is deemed a pseudogene. The CDR3 sequence is 15 residues long.

This clone was seen just once. Sequence at one end of the junction differs from germline and may be a read error. The chain combines TRBV11-3 with TRBJ2-5; TRBD2 matches 11 bases. CDR1 is SGHNT and CDR2 is YENEEA in the germline V gene. This CDR3 comprises 13 residues. CDR3 in DNA: TGTGCCAGCAGCCCAACTAGCGGGGGACGGGCGGACTTC. This sequence encodes CASSPTSGGRADF. The full variable domain, with the rest looked up from reference TRBV11-3 and TRBJ2-5, is EAGVVQSPRYKIIEKKQPVAFWCNPISGHNTLYWYLQNLGQGPELLIRYENEEAVDDSQLPKDRFSAERLKGVDSTLKIQPAELGDSAVYLCASSPTSGGRADFGPGTRLLVL.

J is TRBJ2-2 and V is TRBV11-2, with TRBD1 identical over 10 bases. The CDR3 totals 17 residues. CDR1 and CDR2 from the germline V gene are SGHAT and FQNNGV. Unmatched junction bases numbered 7, after V lost 0 bases and J lost 6 bases. The CDR3 DNA is TGTGCCAGCAGCTTAGATGGGACAGGGGCTCCTGCCGGGGAGCTGTTTTTT. Its translation is CASSLDGTGAPAGELFF.

The V gene is TRBV28, the J gene TRBJ2-7, with a tentative D call TRBD2 (6 bases). The V gene lost 4 bases and the J gene lost 7 bases, with 17 bases spanning the gap. Germline V gene data show CDR1 as MDHEN and CDR2 as SYDVKM. CDR3 length equals 14 residues. In DNA form, the CDR3 reads TGTGCCAGCAGTTGGGCCGGGAGCTCGGGAGAGCAGTACTTC. It encodes CASSWAGSSGEQYF. Variable domain in full (rest from reference TRBV28 and TRBJ2-7): DVKVTQSSRYLVKRTGEKVFLECVQDMDHENMFWYRQDPGLGLRLIYFSYDVKMKEKGDIPEGYSVSREKKERFSLILESASTNQTSMYLCASSWAGSSGEQYFGPGTRLTVT.

Here the CDR3 DNA reads TGTGCCAGCAGCCCCTCGGGCCAAGAGACCCAGTACTTC. Protein sequence: CASSPSGQETQYF. The V gene is TRBV7-7, the J gene TRBJ2-5; D remains ambiguous. Germline CDR1 and CDR2: SSHAT and FNYEAQ (reference sequence). V shed 5 bases and J shed 1 base, with 8 bases lying between them. This CDR3 is built from 13 residues.

The chain recombines TRBV30 with TRBJ1-2; possible D gene TRBD1, 5 bases. The CDR3 loop spans 12 amino acids. V shed 0 bases and J shed 8 bases, with 10 bases lying between them. Germline V gene lookup returns CDR1 GTSNPN and CDR2 SVGIG (reference sequence). The CDR3 bases are TGTGCCTGGAGTGTAACTTCAGGGGGCTACACCTTC. Translating gives CAWSVTSGGYTF.

This chain joins TRBV19 and TRBJ1-2, with D maybe TRBD1 (6 bases). The CDR3 is 15 residues long. The germline V gene has CDR1 LNHDA and CDR2 SQIVND (reference sequence). Trimming cost V 2 bases and J 4 bases, with 14 bases left between them. CDR3 DNA sequence: TGTGCCAGTAGTATATCGGGTGGACAGACCTATGGCTACACCTTC. Translating gives CASSISGGQTYGYTF.

This chain connects TRBV5-4 to TRBJ2-1, with D possibly TRBD2 on 6 matching bases. V was trimmed by 5 bases and J by 9 bases, leaving 15 bases between them. From germline, CDR1 is SGHNT and CDR2 YYREEE (reference sequence). The CDR3 is made up of 13 amino acids. The CDR3 spells CASSYGGRGEQFF. The CDR3 coding sequence is TGTGCCAGCAGTTACGGGGGACGGGGTGAGCAGTTCTTC.

The chain uses TRBV2 and TRBJ2-3; D call uncertain. With 4 bases removed from V and 0 bases from J, the gap between germline ends came to 5 bases. From germline, CDR1 is SNHLY and CDR2 FYNNEI. The CDR3 loop spans 13 amino acids. CDR3 sequence (DNA): TGTGCCAGCAGTGCTGAGAGCACAGATACGCAGTATTTT. It yields the protein CASSAESTDTQYF.

V is TRBV19 and J is TRBJ1-3, with 10 bases identical to TRBD1. Germline trimming cut 10 bases from V and 4 bases from J; bases unmatched to any gene: 13. Germline CDR1 and CDR2: LNHDA and SQIVND (reference sequence). CDR3 size: 16 residues. The CDR3 loop is CATRTGGELKGNTIYF. In DNA form, the CDR3 reads TGTGCCACTAGGACAGGGGGAGAACTAAAAGGAAACACCATATATTTT.

The gene calls are TRBV5-8 and TRBJ1-2; D is undetermined. This CDR3 spans 14 amino acids. V gave up 2 bases and J gave up 4 bases, with 12 bases separating them. Germline V gene sequence: CDR1 SGHTS, CDR2 YDEGEE. This CDR3 is CASSLEIQRYGYTF. The CDR3 DNA follows: TGTGCCAGCAGCTTAGAGATCCAACGCTATGGCTACACCTTC.

The chain recombines TRBV21-1 with TRBJ2-6; the table assigns TRBD2, which was not confirmed against the DNA. TRBV21-1 is shown as a pseudogene. This CDR3 has 18 residues. This chain's CDR3 is CASSKVGGRSTGANVLTF. CDR3 sequence (DNA): TGTGCCAGCAGCAAAGTGGGAGGGCGGAGTACTGGGGCCAACGTCCTGACTTTC.

The genes are TRBV5-6 and TRBJ2-7, with D tentatively TRBD1 (6 bases). This CDR3 contains 14 residues. V was pared by 3 bases and J by 0 bases, with 10 bases between. Germline loops: CDR1 SGHDT, CDR2 YYEEEE. CDR3 amino acids: CASSSDSSSYEQYF. Here the CDR3 DNA reads TGTGCCAGCAGCTCGGACAGTAGCTCCTACGAGCAGTACTTC.

This clone appeared a single time. The CDR3 loop is CASSVVSGGTDTQYF. The CDR3 DNA reads as TGTGCCAGCAGCGTAGTTTCCGGGGGCACAGATACGCAGTATTTT. This chain links TRBV9 with TRBJ2-3, with D tentatively TRBD2 (5 bases). With 0 bases removed from V and 1 base from J, the gap between germline ends came to 9 bases. Per germline, CDR1 SGDLS and CDR2 YYNGEE. The CDR3 spans 15 residues.

The chain couples TRBV7-2 to TRBJ1-2, with TRBD1 matching over 8 bases. The CDR3 consists of 14 residues. The V gene end was trimmed by 5 bases and the J gene end by 3 bases; junction bases not matched to a gene: 5. CDR1 and CDR2 (germline): SGHTA, FQGNSA. The CDR3 DNA sequence: TGTGCCAGCAGCCTTACAGGGGGGGACTATGGCTACACCTTC. Encoded protein: CASSLTGGDYGYTF.

The V gene is TRBV11-2, the J gene TRBJ2-5; D might be TRBD1 (5 bases). Between the trimmed V and J ends, which lost 5 bases and 2 bases, there was a span of 15 bases. The CDR3 consists of 15 residues. CDR1 is SGHAT, CDR2 FQNNGV, per germline. CDR3 region: CASSQGAVLQETQYF. DNA for the CDR3: TGTGCCAGCAGCCAAGGGGCGGTCCTTCAAGAGACCCAGTACTTC.